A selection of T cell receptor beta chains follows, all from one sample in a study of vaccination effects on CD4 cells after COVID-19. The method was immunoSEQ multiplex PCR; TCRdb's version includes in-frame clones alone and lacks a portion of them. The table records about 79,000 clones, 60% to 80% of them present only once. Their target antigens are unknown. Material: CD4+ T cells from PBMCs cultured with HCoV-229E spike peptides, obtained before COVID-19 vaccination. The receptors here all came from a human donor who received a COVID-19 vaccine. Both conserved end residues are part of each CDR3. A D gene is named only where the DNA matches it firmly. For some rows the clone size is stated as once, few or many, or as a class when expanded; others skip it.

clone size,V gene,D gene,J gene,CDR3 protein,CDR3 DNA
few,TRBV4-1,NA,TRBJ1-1,CASSQESAENTEAFF,TGCGCCAGCAGCCAAGAATCGGCTGAGAACACTGAAGCTTTCTTT
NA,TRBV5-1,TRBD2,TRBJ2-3,CASSLTSGGPVADTQYF,TGCGCCAGCAGCTTAACGAGCGGGGGGCCCGTAGCAGATACGCAGTATTTT
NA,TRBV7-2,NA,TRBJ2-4,CASSSLGRGELAKNIQYF,TGTGCCAGCAGCTCTCTAGGGCGCGGAGAGCTAGCCAAAAACATTCAGTACTTC
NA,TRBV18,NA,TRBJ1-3,CASSPRAGDNSGNTIYF,TGTGCCAGCTCACCGAGGGCAGGGGACAACTCTGGAAACACCATATATTTT
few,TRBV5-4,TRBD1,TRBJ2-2,CASSLAGQGARELFF,TGTGCCAGCAGCTTAGCGGGACAGGGGGCGAGAGAGCTGTTTTTT
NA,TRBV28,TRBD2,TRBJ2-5,CASSLPSGGPTQYF,TGTGCCAGCAGTTTACCTAGCGGGGGCCCGACCCAGTACTTC
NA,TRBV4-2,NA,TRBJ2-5,CASSPTIIRGETQYF,TGTGCCAGCAGCCCGACCATTATCAGGGGAGAGACCCAGTACTTC
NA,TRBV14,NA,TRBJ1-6,CASSRYGGGSPLHF,TGTGCCAGCAGCCGCTACGGGGGAGGGTCACCCCTCCACTTT
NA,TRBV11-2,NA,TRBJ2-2,CASSLVVRLSSNTGELFF,TGTGCCAGCAGCTTAGTTGTCAGACTCTCTTCGAACACCGGGGAGCTGTTTTTT
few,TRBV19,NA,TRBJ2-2,CASSIKQIGSGELFF,TGTGCCAGTAGTATTAAACAGATTGGAAGCGGGGAGCTGTTTTTT
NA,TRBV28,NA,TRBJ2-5,CASSSSLASGWETQYF,NA
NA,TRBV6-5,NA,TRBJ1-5,CASSYDGNQPQHF,TGTGCCAGCAGTTACGACGGGAATCAGCCCCAGCATTTT
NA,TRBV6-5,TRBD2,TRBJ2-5,CASSYTAGAQETQYF,TGTGCCAGCAGTTACACAGCGGGGGCCCAAGAGACCCAGTACTTC
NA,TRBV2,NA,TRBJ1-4,CASRLTGIGNEKLFF,TGTGCCAGCAGGCTTACAGGGATTGGGAATGAAAAACTGTTTTTT
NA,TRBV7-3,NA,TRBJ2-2,CASSLTGGTGSNTGELFF,TGTGCCAGCAGCTTAACGGGTGGTACGGGCTCGAACACCGGGGAGCTGTTTTTT
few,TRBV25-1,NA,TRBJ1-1,CASTSGLLPAFF,TGTGCCAGCACCTCAGGACTACTACCAGCTTTCTTT
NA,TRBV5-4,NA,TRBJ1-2,CASSLVGTYGYTF,TGTGCCAGCAGCTTGGTTGGAACCTATGGCTACACCTTC
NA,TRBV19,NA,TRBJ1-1,CASTRDGLNTEAFF,TGTGCCAGCACCCGGGACGGCTTGAACACTGAAGCTTTCTTT
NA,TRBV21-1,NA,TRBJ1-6,CASSKNQTGGLSSPLHF,TGTGCCAGCAGCAAAAACCAGACAGGGGGTTTAAGTTCACCCCTCCACTTT
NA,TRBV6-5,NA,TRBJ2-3,CASSYARGGTDTQYF,TGTGCCAGCAGTTACGCCAGGGGGGGTACAGATACGCAGTATTTT
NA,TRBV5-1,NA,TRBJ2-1,CASSPGTAYNEQFF,TGCGCCAGCAGCCCCGGGACGGCTTACAATGAGCAGTTCTTC
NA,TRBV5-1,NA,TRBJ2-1,CASSSVAPQDDEQFF,TGCGCCAGCAGCTCTGTCGCGCCTCAGGACGATGAGCAGTTCTTC
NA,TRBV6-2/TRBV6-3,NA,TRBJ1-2,CASSYSNRESYGYTF,TGTGCCAGCAGTTACTCGAATCGGGAATCCTATGGCTACACCTTC
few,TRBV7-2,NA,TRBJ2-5,CASSLMSGLQETQYF,TGTGCCAGCAGCTTAATGTCGGGGCTCCAAGAGACCCAGTACTTC
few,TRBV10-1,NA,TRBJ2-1,CASSPSFYNEQFF,TGCGCCAGCAGTCCTAGCTTCTACAATGAGCAGTTCTTC
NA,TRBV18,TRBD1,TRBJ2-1,CASSTGGSNNEQFF,TGTGCCAGCTCAACAGGGGGCTCCAACAATGAGCAGTTCTTC
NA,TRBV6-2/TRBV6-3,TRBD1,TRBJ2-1,CASRPPGQRQNNEQFF,TGTGCCAGCAGACCTCCGGGACAGAGACAAAACAATGAGCAGTTCTTC
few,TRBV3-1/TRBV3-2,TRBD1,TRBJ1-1,CASSPTGRTEAFF,TGTGCCAGCAGCCCGACAGGGAGGACTGAAGCTTTCTTT
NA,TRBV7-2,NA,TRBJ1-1,CASSRYTDTEAFF,TGTGCCAGCAGCCGTTACACGGACACTGAAGCTTTCTTT
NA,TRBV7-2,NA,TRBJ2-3,CASTYRITDTQYF,TGTGCCAGCACCTATCGGATCACAGATACGCAGTATTTT
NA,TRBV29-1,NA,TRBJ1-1,CSVLGGRTEAFF,TGCAGCGTCCTTGGGGGGCGGACTGAAGCTTTCTTT
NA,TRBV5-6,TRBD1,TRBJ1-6,CASSWGDRGNSPLHF,TGTGCCAGCAGCTGGGGGGACAGGGGAAATTCACCCCTCCACTTT
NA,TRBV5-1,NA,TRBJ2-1,CASSLSPGTYNEQFF,TGCGCCAGCAGCTTGTCCCCAGGGACCTACAATGAGCAGTTCTTC
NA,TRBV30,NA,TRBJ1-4,CAWSVKGGDEKLFF,TGTGCCTGGAGTGTAAAGGGAGGCGATGAAAAACTGTTTTTT
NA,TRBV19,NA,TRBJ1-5,CASSIVNQPQHF,TGTGCCAGTAGTATAGTTAACCAGCCCCAGCATTTT
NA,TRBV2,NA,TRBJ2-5,CASSGTLETQYF,TGTGCCAGCAGTGGGACACTAGAGACCCAGTACTTC
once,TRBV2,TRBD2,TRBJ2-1,CASSSGTSGTYEQFF,TGTGCCAGCAGTTCCGGGACTAGCGGTACATATGAGCAGTTCTTC
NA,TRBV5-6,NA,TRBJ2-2,CASSLVPGRGNTGELFF,TGTGCCAGCAGCTTGGTCCCCGGACGGGGCAACACCGGGGAGCTGTTTTTT
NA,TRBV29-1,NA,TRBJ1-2,CSVGPSRPGGYTF,TGCAGCGTTGGGCCCTCTCGACCGGGCGGCTACACCTTC
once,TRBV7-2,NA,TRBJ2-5,CASSLARETQYF,TGTGCCAGCAGCTTAGCGCGGGAGACCCAGTACTTC
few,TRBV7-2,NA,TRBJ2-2,CASSLRGYTGELFF,TGTGCCAGCAGCTTACGAGGGTACACCGGGGAGCTGTTTTTT
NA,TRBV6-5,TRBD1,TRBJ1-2,CASRGTGKNYGYTF,TGTGCCAGCAGGGGGACAGGGAAGAACTATGGCTACACCTTC
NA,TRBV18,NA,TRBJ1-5,CASSDTGNQPQHF,TGTGCCAGCTCAGACACGGGGAATCAGCCCCAGCATTTT